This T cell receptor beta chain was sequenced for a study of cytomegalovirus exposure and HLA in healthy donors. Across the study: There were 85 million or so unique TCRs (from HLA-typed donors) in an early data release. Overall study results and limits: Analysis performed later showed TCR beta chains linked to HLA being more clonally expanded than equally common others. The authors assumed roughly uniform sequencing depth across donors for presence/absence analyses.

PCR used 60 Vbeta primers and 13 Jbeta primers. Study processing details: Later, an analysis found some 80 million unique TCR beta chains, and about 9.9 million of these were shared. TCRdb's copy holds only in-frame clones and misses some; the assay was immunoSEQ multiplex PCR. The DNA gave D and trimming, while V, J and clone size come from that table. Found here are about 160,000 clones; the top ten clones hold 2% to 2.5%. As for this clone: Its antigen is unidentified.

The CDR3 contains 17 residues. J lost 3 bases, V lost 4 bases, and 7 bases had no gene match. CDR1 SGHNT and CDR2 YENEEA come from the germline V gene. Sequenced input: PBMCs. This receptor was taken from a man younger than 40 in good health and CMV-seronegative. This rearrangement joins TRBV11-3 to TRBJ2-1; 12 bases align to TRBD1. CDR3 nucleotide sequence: TGTGCCAGCAGCTCGGGACAGGGGGCTAGGGACTACAATGAGCAGTTCTTC. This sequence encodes CASSSGQGARDYNEQFF.